This record covers a single T cell receptor beta chain. Its antigen is still unknown. The sample holds other DNA sequences that translate to the same CDR3. The naive CD8 subset, CD45RO-negative cells positively selected for CCR7, excluded terminally differentiated effector memory CD45RA+ cells. The CDR3 is 14 residues long. Germline V gene data show CDR1 as MNHEY and CDR2 as SVGAGI. V was pared by 3 bases and J by 3 bases, with 11 bases between. The data were obtained in a study of shared clonotypes between healthy human individuals. Overall study findings and caveats: Represented diversity, genetic and exposure-history alike, was limited by few donors. Approximately 4.6% of naive CD4 clonotypes were common to a handful of donors. As a rule, naive subsets had a larger estimated richness than memory subsets. Generation probability values for non-shared clonotypes were lower than those for clonotypes shared by all four donors.

This table comes from immunoSEQ multiplex PCR, and its TCRdb copy is limited to in-frame clones, with some not included. The table shows 1.5 million to 2.5 million clones, with roughly 94% occurring only once. Sequences were obtained from naive CD8+ T cells sorted from blood. The source of this sequence is a man between 18 and 29 years old in good health. The chain links TRBV6-5 to TRBJ1-1, with D possibly matching TRBD1 (5 bases). CDR3 residues: CASSYAEGYTEAFF. DNA for the CDR3: TGTGCCAGCAGTTATGCCGAGGGGTACACTGAAGCTTTCTTT.